Here is one T cell receptor beta chain with its context. Only in-frame clones appear in the TCRdb table, and some are missing; sequencing was by immunoSEQ multiplex PCR. The profile covers approximately 13,000 clones, with 75% to 90% appearing a single time and 12% taken by the ten largest. This entry belongs to a study of T cell changes during pregnancy in multiple sclerosis. V shed 3 bases, J shed 6 bases, and the junction held 3 bases outside the gene matches. The CDR3 has 12 residues. Germline V CDR1 and CDR2: SGHNT, YYREEE (reference sequence). The source was CD8+ T cells from peripheral blood mononuclear cells, collected after pregnancy. The chain uses TRBV5-4 and TRBJ2-7; 7 bases match TRBD1. This receptor was identified in a female donor in good health, enrolled as a control in a pregnancy study. CDR3 amino acids: CASSSDRVEQYF. The CDR3, as DNA: TGTGCCAGCAGCTCCGACAGGGTCGAGCAGTACTTC.